This TCR beta chain stems from a study of blood T cell repertoires in COVID-19 (dated by TCRdb to 2020 to 2021). In terms of the full investigation: Samples from collaborators originated in the United States, Italy and Spain and spanned both the acute and convalescent phases of COVID-19. HLA class I and class II types, where available, came from metadata supplied by the sample provider rather than from assay-based typing. Deeply sampled blood TCRbeta repertoires from subjects exposed to, actively infected with, or recovered from COVID-19 were included in the dataset. The repertoires were made available in a free public database intended to serve as a resource for research on the immune response to SARS-CoV-2. The prospective study material was composed of cDNA or gDNA derived from T cells, B-cell-depleted T cells, or PBMCs. The sample metadata nearly always contained a de-identified subject ID, COVID-19 status, age in years and sex. Samples came from the ongoing ImmuneRACE study (first 160 participants) plus 1,254 subjects from 6 global collaborators.

Including the terminal cysteine and phenylalanine, the CDR3 comprises 15 residues. CDR3 DNA only is kept here, 45 bases in frame from base 1. Relative to germline, V is missing 7 bases and J is missing 4 bases, with 7 bases of the junction outside any gene match. Reading the germline V gene (reference sequence) gives CDR1 MNHNY and CDR2 SVGAGI. Participants in the prospective study were aged roughly 18 to 89 years, lived in approximately 26 United States geographic areas, and enrolled through a virtual design. In the prospective study, cohorts were assigned on the basis of participant-reported clinical history obtained from a screening survey and a study questionnaire. For ImmuneRACE Cohort 3, a participant was defined as recovered based on two consecutive negative NP/OP PCR tests, clearance by a healthcare professional, or resolution of symptoms. Mobile phlebotomists in the prospective study collected whole blood, serum and a nasopharyngeal or oropharyngeal swab from every participant. Over a 2-month period, participants in the prospective study had the option of providing additional blood draws and questionnaires. Before DNA extraction, blood samples from the prospective study were shipped at room temperature or frozen.

A word on this clone: Its antigen is currently not known. No much larger clone exists at a distance of one base, and base qualities are not known.

TCRbeta CDR3 regions were amplified from genomic DNA using the immunoSEQ Assay, a bias-controlled multiplex PCR. The paper's processing steps were these. Nucleated cell counts per sample were estimated from amplification of reference gene primers within the assay. Sequence reads were collapsed and filtered to measure the absolute abundance of every unique TCRbeta CDR3 rearrangement. For each sample, productive Simpson clonality was calculated as the square root of Simpson's diversity index across productive rearrangements. The table was pulled from immuneACCESS by TCRdb, which kept in-frame rearrangements only. Such tables lose some clones; where checked, under half of the loss comes from unresolved V genes, and the rest has no known cause. V and J calls and clone size are as listed in that table; D and trimming were resolved from the DNA. The sample contains 150,000 to 200,000 clones, 65% to 85% of them found a single time. The top ten clones comprise 5% to 6% of the sample.

Paper-wide results and their limitations: How much clinical and demographic metadata was included differed by source and by participant, and the metadata was provided uncurated.

The receptor was derived from a man in his forties who had recovered from COVID-19. Rearrangement joined TRBV6-6 to TRBJ1-2; 12 bases in between match TRBD1. Material: PBMCs or T cells enriched from blood (not recorded which). CDR3 sequence: CASTPGQGAPYGYTF. The nucleotide sequence is TGTGCCAGCACCCCGGGACAGGGGGCCCCCTATGGCTACACCTTC.